The source of this T cell receptor (beta chain) is a study of PD-1 blockade in classical Hodgkin lymphoma. To note about this clone: Its antigen is still unknown.

Following autologous stem cell transplantation, relapse occurred in every patient, and exposure to brentuximab vedotin varied. Under best response, outcomes were complete response, partial response or progressive disease. Method: immunoSEQ multiplex PCR; TCRdb's copy keeps in-frame clones and lacks some. The top ten hold roughly 2.6% of the sample, which has 89,000 or so clones, roughly 91% seen once. CDR1 is SGHAT, CDR2 FQNNGV, per germline. The V and J ends lost 5 bases and 0 bases respectively, with 14 bases between them. CDR3 length: 15 residues. Study-wide findings and caveats: Patients with a complete response exhibited baseline diversity comparable to newly diagnosed patients. Exclusion covered patients beginning nivolumab under 1 year post-ASCT. A reduction in baseline TCR diversity was reportedly seen in newly diagnosed patients relative to healthy donors.

The chain combines TRBV11-2 with TRBJ2-7; perhaps TRBD1 as D (7 bases). Specimen: peripheral blood mononuclear cells (PBMCs), collected before the second cycle of nivolumab. This TCR came from a human donor with classical Hodgkin lymphoma. The CDR3 DNA reads as TGTGCCAGCAGCCAGGGCGGGACAGCCTCCTACGAGCAGTACTTC. This translates into CASSQGGTASYEQYF.